These T cell receptor beta chains were read from a single sample in a study of cytomegalovirus exposure and HLA in healthy donors. Assay: immunoSEQ multiplex PCR; the TCRdb copy retains only in-frame clones and omits some. Here the sample spans some 290,000 clones, 88% being singletons. The sample was PBMCs. Receptors were obtained from a man aged 25 to 40 in good health and CMV-seronegative. Both conserved end residues are part of each CDR3. D genes are given only for firm matches. Not all rows give a size; the values are once, few, many and, for expanded clones, a class.

CDR3: CASGSGQPNTEAFF
V: TRBV12-5
D: .
J: TRBJ1-1
size: .

CDR3: CASSEAGGGAIDTQYF
V: TRBV6-1
D: TRBD2
J: TRBJ2-3
size: few

CDR3: CASSLVEVNTEAFF
V: TRBV7-6
D: .
J: TRBJ1-1
size: .

CDR3: CALRVWSNQPQHF
V: TRBV19
D: .
J: TRBJ1-5
size: .

CDR3: CASLRRNRVIGTDTQYF
V: TRBV7-2
D: .
J: TRBJ2-3
size: .

CDR3: CASSPAGHSPLHF
V: TRBV7-2
D: .
J: TRBJ1-6
size: .

CDR3: CASSERREVSPLHF
V: TRBV10-1
D: .
J: TRBJ1-6
size: few

CDR3: CATHSHPNEQFF
V: TRBV19
D: .
J: TRBJ2-1
size: .

CDR3: CASSLGNRGRENTEAFF
V: TRBV5-1
D: .
J: TRBJ1-1
size: .

CDR3: CASSGTVLYEQFF
V: TRBV6-1
D: TRBD1
J: TRBJ2-1
size: .

CDR3: CASSPRDRIEQYF
V: TRBV11-3
D: .
J: TRBJ2-7
size: .

CDR3: CASSETVRGETEAFF
V: TRBV27
D: .
J: TRBJ1-1
size: .

CDR3: CAILPETGGINTEAFF
V: TRBV2
D: TRBD1
J: TRBJ1-1
size: .

CDR3: CASSQRSLGNTIYF
V: TRBV14
D: .
J: TRBJ1-3
size: .

CDR3: CASSYSTGGRDEQYF
V: TRBV6-5
D: TRBD1
J: TRBJ2-7
size: .

CDR3: CAWDWAQGAYGYTF
V: TRBV30
D: TRBD1
J: TRBJ1-2
size: .

CDR3: CASGLPSGQGYEQFF
V: TRBV12-5
D: TRBD1
J: TRBJ2-1
size: .

CDR3: CASSLGQGNQPQHF
V: TRBV6-6
D: TRBD1
J: TRBJ1-5
size: .

CDR3: CASSLQQVPYNEQFF
V: TRBV7-7
D: .
J: TRBJ2-1
size: .

CDR3: CASSLPQTVRETQYF
V: TRBV7-9
D: .
J: TRBJ2-5
size: few

CDR3: CASSPGQGYGYTF
V: TRBV7-8
D: TRBD1
J: TRBJ1-2
size: .

CDR3: CASSPHRGGRNTEAFF
V: TRBV7-2
D: .
J: TRBJ1-1
size: .

CDR3: CASSFSAGDGYTF
V: TRBV5-1
D: .
J: TRBJ1-2
size: once

CDR3: CASSYSRGPGYGYTF
V: TRBV6-5
D: .
J: TRBJ1-2
size: .

CDR3: CASSLGDSYEQYF
V: TRBV6-5
D: .
J: TRBJ2-7
size: .

CDR3: CASSTSGQETQYF
V: TRBV18
D: TRBD2
J: TRBJ2-5
size: .

CDR3: CASSESTGAKGHLNPLSYEQYF
V: TRBV10-1
D: .
J: TRBJ2-7
size: .

CDR3: CASSYGQGSYNEQFF
V: TRBV5-1
D: TRBD1
J: TRBJ2-1
size: .

CDR3: CASKGPENYGYTF
V: TRBV9
D: .
J: TRBJ1-2
size: .

CDR3: CASRGQGGPQHF
V: TRBV6-5
D: TRBD1
J: TRBJ1-5
size: once

CDR3: CASSPGGGVSGANVLTF
V: TRBV27
D: TRBD2
J: TRBJ2-6
size: .

CDR3: CASSDLFSNQPQHF
V: TRBV2
D: .
J: TRBJ1-5
size: .

CDR3: CSVEVAGKNGYTF
V: TRBV29-1
D: .
J: TRBJ1-2
size: .

CDR3: CASSAGASGSYNEQFF
V: TRBV7-6
D: TRBD2
J: TRBJ2-1
size: .

CDR3: CASRRDSYNEQFF
V: TRBV7-8
D: TRBD1
J: TRBJ2-1
size: .

CDR3: CSAYTGGQQYF
V: TRBV20-1
D: TRBD1
J: TRBJ2-7
size: .

CDR3: CATSGGLAGGPSVETQYF
V: TRBV15
D: TRBD2
J: TRBJ2-5
size: .

CDR3: CASSFARQETQYF
V: TRBV7-9
D: .
J: TRBJ2-5
size: .

CDR3: CASSILGGPGTGELFF
V: TRBV7-9
D: .
J: TRBJ2-2
size: once

CDR3: CASSRAGTEQFF
V: TRBV19
D: .
J: TRBJ2-1
size: .

CDR3: CASSPGTGVNQPQHF
V: TRBV2
D: TRBD1
J: TRBJ1-5
size: .

CDR3: CATSGRGGKDQPQHF
V: TRBV6-6
D: .
J: TRBJ1-5
size: .

CDR3: CASSENDRISSYEQYF
V: TRBV2
D: .
J: TRBJ2-7
size: .

CDR3: CASSHGQGLEAFF
V: TRBV11-2
D: TRBD1
J: TRBJ1-1
size: .

CDR3: CASSSWTASYEQYF
V: TRBV6-5
D: .
J: TRBJ2-7
size: .

CDR3: CASSLVAGDTDTQYF
V: TRBV7-9
D: .
J: TRBJ2-3
size: .

CDR3: CASSKGQGRTDTQYF
V: TRBV21-1
D: .
J: TRBJ2-3
size: .

CDR3: CASSYVRDWTEAFF
V: TRBV6-6
D: .
J: TRBJ1-1
size: .

CDR3: CASSYDRGVATEAFF
V: TRBV7-2
D: TRBD1
J: TRBJ1-1
size: .

CDR3: CASSYFEGAPQYF
V: TRBV6-5
D: TRBD1
J: TRBJ2-7
size: once

CDR3: CASRSVQGGYGYTF
V: TRBV13
D: .
J: TRBJ1-2
size: .